The rows below give T cell receptor beta chains drawn from one sample of a study of blood T cell repertoires in COVID-19. Generated by immunoSEQ multiplex PCR, the TCRdb table keeps only in-frame clones and is missing some. The repertoire holds about 500,000 clones, about 88% seen once, with about 8% in the top ten. The material sequenced was peripheral blood. Receptor source: a woman aged 50 to 60 with COVID-19, enrolled during active disease. The CDR3 runs from the conserved cysteine through the conserved F or W. D genes are given only for firm matches. Size is stated for part of the rows, as once, few or many counts, or as a class when the clone is expanded.

CASSLDRGAVDEQFF	TGTGCCAGCAGCTTGGACAGGGGAGCTGTGGATGAGCAGTTCTTC	-	TRBD1	TRBV5-4	TRBJ2-1
CASSSGGVNSPLHF	TGTGCCAGCAGCTCCGGGGGAGTTAATTCACCCCTCCACTTT	-	-	TRBV5-6	TRBJ1-6
CATSLLNTEAFF	TGTGCCACCAGCCTATTGAACACTGAAGCTTTCTTT	-	-	TRBV15	TRBJ1-1
CASSELTVPVYGYTF	TGTGCCAGCAGTGAACTGACAGTTCCCGTCTATGGCTACACCTTC	-	-	TRBV2	TRBJ1-2
CASSWGLDRTQYF	TGTGCCAGCAGCTGGGGGCTCGACCGGACCCAGTACTTC	-	-	TRBV3-1/TRBV3-2	TRBJ2-5
CAWRLPGRRTFYEQYF	TGTGCCTGGAGGCTCCCCGGCAGGCGAACCTTCTACGAGCAGTACTTC	-	-	TRBV30	TRBJ2-7
CAWSTGGNQPQHF	TGTGCCTGGAGCACGGGGGGCAATCAGCCCCAGCATTTT	-	-	TRBV30	TRBJ1-5
CAWSGEVRVGAEAFF	TGTGCCTGGAGTGGTGAGGTTCGGGTAGGAGCTGAAGCTTTCTTT	few	-	TRBV30	TRBJ1-1
CASTSPGTPEAFF	TGTGCCAGCACCTCCCCCGGGACACCTGAAGCTTTCTTT	-	-	TRBV28	TRBJ1-1
CASSYSTRMNTEAFF	TGTGCCAGCAGTTACTCGACACGGATGAACACTGAAGCTTTCTTT	-	-	TRBV6-5	TRBJ1-1
CASAGFPNEKLFF	TGTGCCTCAGCAGGGTTTCCTAATGAAAAACTGTTTTTT	-	-	TRBV30	TRBJ1-4
CASSQGSIGYGYTF	TGTGCCAGCAGCCAGGGCAGCATAGGCTATGGCTACACCTTC	few	-	TRBV6-5	TRBJ1-2
CAESSGRKASYGYTF	TGTGCCGAGAGCAGCGGCAGGAAGGCCTCCTATGGCTACACCTTC	-	-	TRBV2	TRBJ1-2
CASSSIRGKRANEKLFF	TGTGCCAGCAGCTCTATAAGGGGAAAACGGGCTAATGAAAAACTGTTTTTT	-	-	TRBV11-2	TRBJ1-4
CASSLRGSAYNEQFF	TGTGCCAGCAGCCTCAGGGGGTCGGCCTACAATGAGCAGTTCTTC	-	TRBD1	TRBV6-5	TRBJ2-1
CASSDRGPNSGNTIYF	TGTGCCAGCAGTGATCGAGGGCCGAACTCTGGAAACACCATATATTTT	-	-	TRBV2	TRBJ1-3
CAQEGGTVTGRGYTF	TGTGCCCAAGAGGGAGGAACGGTGACTGGTCGGGGCTACACCTTC	-	-	TRBV7-9	TRBJ1-2
CASSPLGGTEAFF	TGTGCCAGCTCACCGCTCGGGGGCACTGAAGCTTTCTTT	-	-	TRBV18	TRBJ1-1
CASSFDQGYGYTF	TGTGCCAGCAGTTTCGACCAGGGCTATGGCTACACCTTC	-	-	TRBV12-3/TRBV12-4	TRBJ1-2
CASSLSFESSPLHF	TGTGCCAGCAGTTTAAGCTTTGAAAGTTCACCCCTCCACTTT	-	-	TRBV27	TRBJ1-6
CASSPRGSDTQYF	TGTGCCAGCAGCCCCCGGGGTTCAGATACGCAGTATTTT	-	-	TRBV3-1/TRBV3-2	TRBJ2-3
CASSFRQDSYGYTF	TGCGCCAGCAGCTTCAGACAGGACTCCTATGGCTACACCTTC	-	-	TRBV5-1	TRBJ1-2
CASSPAAEGDRAEAFF	TGTGCCAGCAGCCCGGCGGCCGAAGGGGATCGAGCTGAAGCTTTCTTT	-	-	TRBV3-1/TRBV3-2	TRBJ1-1
CSVVLYSGQLNTEAFF	TGCAGCGTAGTCCTTTACTCAGGCCAACTTAACACTGAAGCTTTCTTT	-	-	TRBV29-1	TRBJ1-1
CASSLGGTGDTQYF	TGTGCCAGCAGCTTGGGTGGGACAGGGGATACGCAGTATTTT	-	TRBD1	TRBV5-6	TRBJ2-3
CASQGDTNEKLFF	TGTGCCTCTCAGGGGGACACTAATGAAAAACTGTTTTTT	-	TRBD1	TRBV10-3	TRBJ1-4
CASSPDPRVSEAFF	TGTGCCAGCAGCCCCGACCCCCGGGTCTCCGAAGCTTTCTTT	-	-	TRBV7-3	TRBJ1-1
CASTSNLGGLGTDTQYF	TGTGCCAGCACGAGTAACCTCGGAGGACTAGGTACAGATACGCAGTATTTT	-	TRBD2	TRBV5-5	TRBJ2-3
CASSEYAWAGTQYF	TGTGCCAGCAGTGAATACGCGTGGGCAGGGACCCAGTACTTC	-	-	TRBV6-1	TRBJ2-5
CASSRVAGNEQYF	TGTGCCAGCAGTCGGGTAGCGGGTAACGAGCAGTACTTC	-	TRBD2	TRBV5-4	TRBJ2-7
CASSIEDFGNEQFF	TGTGCCAGTAGTATTGAGGATTTTGGGAATGAGCAGTTCTTC	-	-	TRBV19	TRBJ2-1
CASSLDQLAGALDTQYF	TGTGCCAGCAGCTTAGATCAACTAGCGGGGGCCCTGGATACGCAGTATTTT	-	TRBD2	TRBV7-9	TRBJ2-3
CASARLQGLRTDTQYF	TGTGCCAGCGCAAGACTACAGGGGTTACGCACAGATACGCAGTATTTT	-	TRBD1	TRBV27	TRBJ2-3
CASSLARGQGETQYF	TGTGCCAGCAGCTTAGCGCGGGGACAGGGGGAGACCCAGTACTTC	-	TRBD1	TRBV7-9	TRBJ2-5
CASSFRGQAGEQPQHF	TGTGCCAGCAGCTTTCGGGGACAGGCAGGCGAACAGCCCCAGCATTTT	once	TRBD1	TRBV5-5	TRBJ1-5
CASSPGRQGPYEQYF	TGTGCCAGCAGCCCGGGGAGGCAGGGCCCCTACGAGCAGTACTTC	-	-	TRBV7-2	TRBJ2-7
CASRSGGADNTDTQYF	TGTGCCAGCAGGTCCGGGGGGGCCGACAACACAGATACGCAGTATTTT	-	TRBD2	TRBV13	TRBJ2-3
CASSLGTAYTF	TGTGCCAGCAGCCTTGGGACAGCCTACACCTTC	-	TRBD1	TRBV3-1/TRBV3-2	TRBJ1-2
CASSFGGENTIYF	TGTGCCAGCAGTTTTGGGGGCGAAAACACCATATATTTT	-	-	TRBV12-3/TRBV12-4	TRBJ1-3
CASSGTGLDIQYF	TGTGCCAGCAGCGGTACAGGGTTAGACATTCAGTACTTC	-	-	TRBV9	TRBJ2-4